This TCR beta chain was captured in a study of shared clonotypes between healthy human individuals. Repertoires were generated with immunoSEQ multiplex PCR, while TCRdb's copy carries only in-frame clones and drops some. The data contain approximately 2.4 million clones, 90% to 96% of them singletons. In germline, CDR1 is SGHTA, CDR2 FQGNSA. V shed 2 bases, J shed 4 bases, and the junction held 5 bases outside the gene matches. The CDR3 has 15 amino acids. The receptor comes from a man in his late teens or twenties in good health. Specimen: naive CD4+ T cells sorted from blood. Subset noted: CD45RA+ positively selected. This rearrangement joins TRBV7-2 to TRBJ1-5; 7 nucleotides agree with TRBD1. CDR3 nucleotide sequence: TGTGCCAGCAGCTTAAGGGGGCTCGGTAATCAGCCCCAGCATTTT. This translates into CASSLRGLGNQPQHF.